This T cell receptor (beta chain) was documented in a study of shared clonotypes between healthy human individuals. At the level of the study: Per-donor plates numbered three CD4 naive, three CD4 memory, two CD8 naive and one CD8 memory.

The repertoire was sequenced with immunoSEQ multiplex PCR; TCRdb's copy has only in-frame clones and lacks some. The data show 2 million or so clones, with over 85% seen just once and around 0.13% held by the top ten. Findings and limits, study-wide: With several donors compared, 4.5% to 6.5% of naive CD4 clonotypes were shared. As a rule, naive subsets had a larger estimated richness than memory subsets. The generation probabilities recorded for non-shared clonotypes fell below those of clonotypes shared by all four donors.

Germline trimming cut 5 bases from V and 0 bases from J; bases unmatched to any gene: 10. CDR3 size: 17 residues. The germline V gene encodes CDR1 SGHTA and CDR2 FQGNSA. Concerning this clone itself: Its antigen is as yet unknown.

The chain links TRBV7-2 to TRBJ2-4; 7 positions agree with TRBD1. The sequencing input was naive CD4+ T cells sorted from blood. Subset specified: CD45RA+ positively selected. This TCR was recovered from a man younger than 35 in good health. The CDR3 is CASSRMTGSLAKNIQYF. The CDR3, as DNA: TGTGCCAGCAGCCGAATGACAGGGTCCTTAGCCAAAAACATTCAGTACTTC.